The rows below give T cell receptor beta chains drawn from one sample of a study of blood T cell repertoires in COVID-19. Assay used: immunoSEQ multiplex PCR; TCRdb lists only in-frame clones, some missing. The repertoire consists of approximately 250,000 clones, with 80% to 90% occurring once and the leading ten covering 3.1%. Sequenced sample: PBMCs or T cells enriched from blood (not recorded which). Receptors were obtained from a woman aged 35 to 49 who had been exposed to COVID-19. Each CDR3 is given with its conserved first and last residue. The order of the fields is CDR3 protein, CDR3 DNA, J gene, clone size, CDR3 length, V gene, D gene. A D gene is named only where the DNA matches it firmly. The listing skips clone size in some rows; elsewhere it reads once, few, many or a size class.

CDR3: CASSLKRGAPSDQETQYF; DNA: TGTGCCAGCAGTTTGAAGCGGGGGGCTCCCTCCGACCAAGAGACCCAGTACTTC; J: TRBJ2-5; size: once; length: 18; V: TRBV28; D: TRBD2
CDR3: CASSYSMRGYTF; DNA: TGTGCCAGCAGTTACTCGATGCGGGGATACACCTTC; J: TRBJ1-2; size: NA; length: 12; V: TRBV6-2/TRBV6-3; D: NA
CDR3: CASRTTGVVGNTIYF; DNA: TGTGCCAGCAGAACGACAGGGGTGGTGGGAAACACCATATATTTT; J: TRBJ1-3; size: NA; length: 15; V: TRBV6-5; D: TRBD1
CDR3: CASRDRVDQPQHF; DNA: TGTGCCAGCAGGGACAGGGTTGATCAGCCCCAGCATTTT; J: TRBJ1-5; size: NA; length: 13; V: TRBV6-5; D: TRBD1
CDR3: CASSDMTGHTSNQPQHF; DNA: TGTGCCAGCAGCGATATGACGGGACACACTAGCAATCAGCCCCAGCATTTT; J: TRBJ1-5; size: NA; length: 17; V: TRBV5-6; D: NA
CDR3: CASTPRSGYGYTF; DNA: TGTGCCAGCACCCCAAGGTCGGGATATGGCTACACCTTC; J: TRBJ1-2; size: NA; length: 13; V: TRBV3-1/TRBV3-2; D: NA
CDR3: CASASGTSGNEQFF; DNA: TGTGCCAGCGCCTCCGGGACTAGCGGAAATGAGCAGTTCTTC; J: TRBJ2-1; size: NA; length: 14; V: TRBV27; D: TRBD2
CDR3: CASSQEQRAGYTF; DNA: TGTGCCAGCAGCCAAGAACAGAGGGCTGGCTACACCTTC; J: TRBJ1-2; size: NA; length: 13; V: TRBV3-1/TRBV3-2; D: NA
CDR3: CASSIGRISGARRGETQYF; DNA: TGTGCCAGTAGTATAGGCAGGATTAGCGGGGCCAGACGTGGAGAGACCCAGTACTTC; J: TRBJ2-5; size: NA; length: 19; V: TRBV19; D: TRBD2
CDR3: CAWSVGDRLNEKLFF; DNA: TGTGCCTGGAGTGTCGGGGACAGGCTTAATGAAAAACTGTTTTTT; J: TRBJ1-4; size: few; length: 15; V: TRBV30; D: TRBD1